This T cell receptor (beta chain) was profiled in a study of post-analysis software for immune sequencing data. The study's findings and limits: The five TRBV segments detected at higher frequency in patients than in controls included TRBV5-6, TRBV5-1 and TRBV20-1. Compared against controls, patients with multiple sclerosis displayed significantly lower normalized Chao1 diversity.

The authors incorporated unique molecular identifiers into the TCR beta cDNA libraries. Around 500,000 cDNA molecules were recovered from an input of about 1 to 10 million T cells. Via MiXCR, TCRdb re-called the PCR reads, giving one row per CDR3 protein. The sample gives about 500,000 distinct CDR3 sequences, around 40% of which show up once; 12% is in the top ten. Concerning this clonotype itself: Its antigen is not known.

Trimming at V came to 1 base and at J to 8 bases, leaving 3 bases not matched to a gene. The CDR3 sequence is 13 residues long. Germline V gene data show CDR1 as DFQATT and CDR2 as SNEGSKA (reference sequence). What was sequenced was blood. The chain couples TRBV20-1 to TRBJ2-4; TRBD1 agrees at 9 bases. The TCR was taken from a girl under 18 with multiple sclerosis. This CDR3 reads CSARVGQGHIQYF. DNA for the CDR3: TGCAGTGCTAGAGTTGGACAGGGGCACATTCAGTACTTC.